Listed below are T cell receptor beta chains from one sample, sequenced in a study of T cell repertoires in cytomegalovirus infection. TCRdb itself ran the reads through MiXCR, one entry per CDR3 protein. The sample comprises approximately 150,000 distinct CDR3 sequences, 15% to 20% of which are singletons, and around a sixth rests with the top ten. Material: CD8+ T cells from PBMCs. These receptor sequences come from a human donor in good health (CMV status not recorded). Some clones in this sample may be carry-over from other donors' samples. CDR3s include the opening cysteine and the closing phenylalanine or tryptophan. D genes are given only for firm matches. Clone size is not always given. Where it is, it says once, few, many or a class for expanded clones.

d_gene | j_gene | abundance | v_gene | len | CDR3nt | CDR3aa
TRBD1 | TRBJ1-2 | NA | TRBV7-2 | 14 | TGTGCCAGCAGCTTAGGGAACAGGGGCTATGGCTACACCTTC | CASSLGNRGYGYTF
NA | TRBJ1-6 | NA | TRBV6-6 | 15 | TGTGCCAGCAGTCACCCGGGTCCCTATAATTCACCCCTCCACTTT | CASSHPGPYNSPLHF
NA | TRBJ2-7 | NA | TRBV20-1 | 15 | TGCAGTGCTAGCCCCCGACCCAGGGGCCTCTACGAGCAGTACTTC | CSASPRPRGLYEQYF
TRBD1 | TRBJ2-5 | NA | TRBV7-6 | 13 | TGTGCCAGCAGCTTTGGACAGGGGGAGACCCAGTACTTC | CASSFGQGETQYF
NA | TRBJ2-2 | few | TRBV6-2/TRBV6-3 | 12 | TGTGCCAGCATGGACTTCACCGGGGAGCTGTTTTTT | CASMDFTGELFF
TRBD2 | TRBJ2-5 | NA | TRBV12-3/TRBV12-4 | 17 | TGTGCCAGCAGTTTGATCGGGACTAGCGGGTACCAAGAGACCCAGTACTTC | CASSLIGTSGYQETQYF
TRBD2 | TRBJ2-2 | NA | TRBV7-6 | 16 | TGTGCCAGCAGCGCAGCCCTAGCGGGATCTACCGGGGAGCTGTTTTTT | CASSAALAGSTGELFF
TRBD2 | TRBJ2-5 | NA | TRBV6-6 | 15 | TGTGACAGCAGTTATGGAGCGGGGGACCAAGAGACCCAGTACTTC | CDSSYGAGDQETQYF
NA | TRBJ2-7 | NA | TRBV7-8 | 13 | TGTGCCAGCAGCTTACGCTCTGGGGAAGAGCAGTACTTC | CASSLRSGEEQYF
TRBD2 | TRBJ2-7 | few | TRBV7-8 | 14 | TGTGCCAGCAGCGAAAGCGGGAGATCCTACGAGCAGTACTTC | CASSESGRSYEQYF
NA | TRBJ2-7 | few | TRBV6-2/TRBV6-3 | 12 | TGTGCCAGCAGTTCTCTTTCGTTCGAGCAGTACTTC | CASSSLSFEQYF
TRBD1 | TRBJ2-2 | NA | TRBV7-8 | 16 | TGTGCCAGCAGCCGGATAGGGGGCAAATCAACCGGGGAGCTGTTTTTT | CASSRIGGKSTGELFF
TRBD1 | TRBJ1-5 | few | TRBV6-2/TRBV6-3 | 13 | TGTGCCAGCTCCGACAGGGACAATCAGCCCCAGCATTTT | CASSDRDNQPQHF
NA | TRBJ2-3 | few | TRBV7-9 | 16 | TGTGCCAGCAGTTCGCCGGCGGAGGGGCGCACAGATACGCAGTATTTT | CASSSPAEGRTDTQYF
TRBD1 | TRBJ2-7 | few | TRBV7-4 | 15 | TGTGCCAGCAGCTTAGCGCAGGGGGCTAGGAACGAGCAGTACTTC | CASSLAQGARNEQYF